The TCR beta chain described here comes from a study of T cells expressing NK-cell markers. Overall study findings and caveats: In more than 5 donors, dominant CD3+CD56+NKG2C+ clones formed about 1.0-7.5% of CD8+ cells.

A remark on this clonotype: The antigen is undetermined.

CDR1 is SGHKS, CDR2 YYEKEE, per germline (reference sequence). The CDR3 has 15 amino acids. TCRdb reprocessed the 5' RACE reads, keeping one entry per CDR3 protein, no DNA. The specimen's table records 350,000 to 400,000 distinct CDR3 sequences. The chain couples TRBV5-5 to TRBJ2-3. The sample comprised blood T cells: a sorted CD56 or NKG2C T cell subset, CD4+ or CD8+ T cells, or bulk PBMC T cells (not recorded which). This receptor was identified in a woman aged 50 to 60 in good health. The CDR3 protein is CASSLRQDSTDTQYF.